Given below is one TCR beta chain in context. Antigen unknown. This was the immunoSEQ v3 assay. Sequencing was performed with immunoSEQ multiplex PCR; in TCRdb, only in-frame clones are kept and a portion is missing. The sample lists around 15,000 clones, about 82% seen once, with about 0.85% in the top ten. Germline V gives CDR1 SGHVS, CDR2 FNYEAQ. The CDR3 contains 15 residues. The V and J ends lost 5 bases and 10 bases, in that order; junction bases with no gene match: 10. Documented time point: pre-treatment sample, taken before nivolumab and TIL therapy. This sample is drawn from a study of TIL therapy for anti-PD-1-resistant metastatic lung cancer. Study-level information: Median tumor PD-L1 proportion score was 5% to 7%. Median tumor mutation burden was around 1.6 mutations per megabase. Findings and limits, study-wide: This highly selected cohort may not generalize to typical lung cancer patients.

The chain employs TRBV7-6 and TRBJ1-6, with 8 nucleotides matching TRBD1. Sequenced here: blood, sampled at baseline. The receptor was isolated from a person between 25 and 79 years old with non-small cell lung cancer. Here the CDR3 reads CASSPRPDRGSPLHF. Written as DNA, the CDR3 is TGTGCCAGCAGCCCCCGTCCTGACAGGGGATCACCCCTCCACTTT.